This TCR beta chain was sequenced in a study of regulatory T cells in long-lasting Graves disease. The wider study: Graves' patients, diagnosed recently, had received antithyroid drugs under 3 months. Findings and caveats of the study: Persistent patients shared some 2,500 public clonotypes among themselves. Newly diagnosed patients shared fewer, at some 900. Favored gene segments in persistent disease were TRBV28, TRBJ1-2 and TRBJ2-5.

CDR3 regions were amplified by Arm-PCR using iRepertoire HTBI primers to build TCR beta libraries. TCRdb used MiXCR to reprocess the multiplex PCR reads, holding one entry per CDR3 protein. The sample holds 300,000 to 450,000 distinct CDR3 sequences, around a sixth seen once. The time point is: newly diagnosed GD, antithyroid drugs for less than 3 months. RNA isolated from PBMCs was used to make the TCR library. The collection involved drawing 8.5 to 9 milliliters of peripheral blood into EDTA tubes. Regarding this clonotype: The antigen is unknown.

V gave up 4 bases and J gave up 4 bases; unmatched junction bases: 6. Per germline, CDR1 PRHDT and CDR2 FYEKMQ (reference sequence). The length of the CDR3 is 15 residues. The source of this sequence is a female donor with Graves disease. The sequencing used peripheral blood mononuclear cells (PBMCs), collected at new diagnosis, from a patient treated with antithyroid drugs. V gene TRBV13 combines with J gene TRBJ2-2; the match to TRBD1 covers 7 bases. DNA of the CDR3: TGTGCCAGCAGCTCCCGGACAGGACCCACCGGGGAGCTGTTTTTT. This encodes CASSSRTGPTGELFF.